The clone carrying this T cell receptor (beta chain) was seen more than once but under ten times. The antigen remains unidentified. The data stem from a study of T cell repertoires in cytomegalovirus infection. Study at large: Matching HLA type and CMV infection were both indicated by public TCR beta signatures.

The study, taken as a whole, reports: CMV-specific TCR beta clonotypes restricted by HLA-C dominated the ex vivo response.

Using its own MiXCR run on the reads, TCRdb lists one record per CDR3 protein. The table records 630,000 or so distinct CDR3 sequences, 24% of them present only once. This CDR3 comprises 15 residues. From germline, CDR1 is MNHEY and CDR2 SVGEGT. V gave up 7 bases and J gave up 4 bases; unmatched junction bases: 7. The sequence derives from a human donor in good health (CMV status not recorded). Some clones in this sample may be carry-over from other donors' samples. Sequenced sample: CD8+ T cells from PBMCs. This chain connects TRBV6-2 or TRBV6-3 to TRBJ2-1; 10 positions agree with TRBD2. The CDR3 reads CASTQRGGTYNEQFF. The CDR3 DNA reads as TGTGCCAGCACCCAGCGGGGGGGCACTTACAATGAGCAGTTCTTC.